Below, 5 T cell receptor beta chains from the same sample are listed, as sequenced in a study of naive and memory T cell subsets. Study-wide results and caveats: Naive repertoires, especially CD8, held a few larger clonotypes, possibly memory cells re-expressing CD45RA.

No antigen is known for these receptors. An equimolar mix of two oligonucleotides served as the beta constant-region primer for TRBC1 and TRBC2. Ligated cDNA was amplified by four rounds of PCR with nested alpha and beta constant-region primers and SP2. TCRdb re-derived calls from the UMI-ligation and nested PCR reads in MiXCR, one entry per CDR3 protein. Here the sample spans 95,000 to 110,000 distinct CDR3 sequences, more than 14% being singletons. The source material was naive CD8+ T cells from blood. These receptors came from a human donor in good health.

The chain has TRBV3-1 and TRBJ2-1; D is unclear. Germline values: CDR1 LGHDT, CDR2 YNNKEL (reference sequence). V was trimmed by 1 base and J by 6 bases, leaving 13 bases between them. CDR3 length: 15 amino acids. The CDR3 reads CASSQGKVDANEQFF. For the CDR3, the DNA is TGTGCCAGCAGCCAAGGAAAAGTCGACGCCAATGAGCAGTTCTTC.

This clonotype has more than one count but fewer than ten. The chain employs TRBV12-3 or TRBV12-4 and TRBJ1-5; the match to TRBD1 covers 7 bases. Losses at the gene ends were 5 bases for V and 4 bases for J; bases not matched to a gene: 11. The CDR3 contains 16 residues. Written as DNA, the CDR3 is TGTGCCAGCAGTCCTTTCCGGGACAGAGAGAATCAGCCCCAGCATTTT. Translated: CASSPFRDRENQPQHF.

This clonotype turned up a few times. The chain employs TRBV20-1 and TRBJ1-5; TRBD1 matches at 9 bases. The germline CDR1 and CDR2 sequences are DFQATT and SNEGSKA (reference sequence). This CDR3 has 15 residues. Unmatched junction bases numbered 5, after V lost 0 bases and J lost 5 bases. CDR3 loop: CSARDGTGSYQPQHF. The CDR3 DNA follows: TGCAGTGCTAGAGATGGGACAGGGTCATATCAGCCCCAGCATTTT.

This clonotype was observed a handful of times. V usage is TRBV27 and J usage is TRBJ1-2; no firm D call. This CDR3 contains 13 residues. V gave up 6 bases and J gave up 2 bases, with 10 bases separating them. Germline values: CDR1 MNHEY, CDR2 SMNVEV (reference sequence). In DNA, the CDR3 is TGTGCCAGCAGGGAGGCCGTGAACTATGGCTACACCTTC. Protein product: CASREAVNYGYTF.

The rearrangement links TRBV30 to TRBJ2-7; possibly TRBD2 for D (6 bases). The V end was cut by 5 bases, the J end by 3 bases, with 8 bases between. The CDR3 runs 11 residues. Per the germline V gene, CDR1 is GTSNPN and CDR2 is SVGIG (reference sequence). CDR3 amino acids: CAWGLNYEQYF. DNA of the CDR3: TGTGCCTGGGGACTAAACTACGAGCAGTACTTC.